Below are 21 T cell receptor beta chains sequenced from a single sample in a study of CD8 T cells in ankylosing spondylitis. TCRdb called the 5' RACE reads again in MiXCR, with one record for every CDR3 protein. This repertoire shows 700,000 to 850,000 distinct CDR3 sequences, over 9.5% found once; its top ten account for about 0.5%. The antigens of these receptors remain unknown. Whole-study findings and limits: A TCR beta motif of roughly eight highly homologous variants appeared characteristic of ankylosing spondylitis blood.

The sequenced sample consisted of blood, either unsorted or a sorted T cell fraction (not recorded which). These receptors were collected from a male donor with ankylosing spondylitis.

The V gene is TRBV7-8, the J gene TRBJ2-1, with D maybe TRBD1 (5 bases). The CDR3 length is 16 residues. Trimming took off 4 bases at V and 4 bases at J, with 17 bases between the two ends. CDR1 is SGHVS, CDR2 FQNEAQ, per germline. The CDR3 here is CASSSQRGLHYNEQFF. CDR3 DNA sequence: TGTGCCAGCAGCTCCCAAAGGGGTTTACATTACAATGAGCAGTTCTTC.

The chain carries TRBV5-1 and TRBJ2-7, with D perhaps being TRBD1 or TRBD2 (6 bases each). The CDR3 is made up of 15 amino acids. Germline V gene data show CDR1 as SGHRS and CDR2 as YFSETQ. Between the trimmed V and J ends, which lost 1 base and 6 bases, there was a span of 17 bases. For the CDR3, the DNA is TGCGCCAGCAGCTTGTACACAGGGTGGGAGGCCGAGCAGTACTTC. As protein: CASSLYTGWEAEQYF.

This clonotype was counted between two and nine times. V gene TRBV20-1 combines with J gene TRBJ1-2; 10 bases are a match to TRBD1. The CDR3 sequence is 15 residues long. J was trimmed by 8 bases and V by 0 bases; bases with no gene match: 9. The germline V gene encodes CDR1 DFQATT and CDR2 SNEGSKA (reference sequence). The CDR3 region has the DNA TGCAGTGCTAGAGATAGGCGGACAGGGGGTTCAGGCTACACCTTC. This sequence encodes CSARDRRTGGSGYTF.

The chain uses TRBV4-3 and TRBJ2-1, with TRBD1 matching over 11 bases. The CDR3 contains 16 residues. V lost 1 base to trimming and J lost 7 bases; unmatched junction nucleotides: 6. Germline lookup yields CDR1 LGHNA and CDR2 YSLEER. The CDR3 spells CASSQAWTGGRNEQFF. The CDR3 bases are TGCGCCAGCAGCCAAGCTTGGACAGGGGGCAGGAATGAGCAGTTCTTC.

The chain joins TRBV4-3 to TRBJ2-3, with D hard to call. V was clipped by 4 bases and J by 5 bases, with 13 bases between them. Germline V lookup: CDR1 LGHNA, CDR2 YSLEER. The CDR3 runs to 14 residues. CDR3 sequence reads: CASSPSRRRDTQYF. For the CDR3, the DNA is TGCGCCAGCAGCCCGAGTCGAAGAAGAGATACGCAGTATTTT.

This clonotype was seen repeatedly, ten times or more. The J gene is TRBJ2-5, the V gene TRBV6-1; tentatively, D is TRBD2 (6 bases). V was clipped by 5 bases and J by 4 bases, with 14 bases between them. CDR1 is MNHNS, CDR2 SASEGT, per germline. The length of the CDR3 is 14 residues. CDR3 residues: CASSLFLGGETQYF. As DNA, the CDR3 is TGTGCCAGCAGTCTTTTTCTGGGAGGAGAGACCCAGTACTTC.

This clonotype was seen more than once but under ten times. The V gene is TRBV10-2, the J gene TRBJ1-4; TRBD1 matches at 7 bases. Germline values: CDR1 WSHSY, CDR2 SAAADI. With V trimmed by 4 bases and J by 6 bases, 5 bases remained unmatched. This CDR3 has 14 residues. CDR3 nucleotides: TGCGCCAGCAGTGTGGAGGGGGCGGATGAAAAACTGTTTTTT. Translated, it gives CASSVEGADEKLFF.

This clonotype was detected only a few times. This chain links TRBV18 with TRBJ1-4; D remains unclear. V was cut by 4 bases and J by 8 bases, with 14 bases left in between. Germline V lookup: CDR1 KGHSH, CDR2 LQKENI. The CDR3 is made up of 14 amino acids. This chain's CDR3 is CASSHSGPGEKLFF. In DNA form, the CDR3 reads TGTGCCAGCTCACATTCGGGCCCCGGGGAAAAACTGTTTTTT.

The chain's CDR3 is CSARGLQGDTQYF. As DNA, the CDR3 is TGCAGTGCTAGAGGGCTCCAGGGAGATACGCAGTATTTT. The chain has TRBV20-1 and TRBJ2-3; D may be TRBD1 (5 bases). With 1 base removed from V and 5 bases from J, the gap between germline ends came to 10 bases. The CDR3 is 13 residues long. The germline CDR1 and CDR2 sequences are DFQATT and SNEGSKA (reference sequence).

The rearrangement joins TRBV29-1 to TRBJ2-5; 11 bases map to TRBD1. Germline V CDR1 and CDR2: SQVTM, ANQGSEA. The CDR3 is made up of 14 amino acids. The J segment lost 4 bases and the V segment lost 6 bases, leaving 7 bases of the junction unmatched. CDR3: CSVSPGTGGETQYF. CDR3 nucleotides: TGCAGCGTCTCCCCTGGGACAGGGGGAGAGACCCAGTACTTC.

This clonotype has just a few counts. The J gene is TRBJ1-4, the V gene TRBV7-9; unclear D gene. Germline CDR1 SEHNR, CDR2 FQNEAQ (reference sequence). Between the trimmed V and J ends, which lost 0 bases and 0 bases, there was a span of 11 bases. This CDR3 is built from 17 residues. CDR3 coding DNA: TGTGCCAGCAGCTTAGCGCGATTCGCCGCAACTAATGAAAAACTGTTTTTT. It codes for CASSLARFAATNEKLFF. The full variable domain, rest sourced from reference TRBV7-9 and TRBJ1-4, is DTGVSQNPRHKITKRGQNVTFRCDPISEHNRLYWYRQTLGQGPEFLTYFQNEAQLEKSRLLSDRFSAERPKGSFSTLEIQRTEQGDSAMYLCASSLARFAATNEKLFFGSGTQLSVL.

This clonotype has ten or more counts. This chain joins TRBV20-1 and TRBJ2-7; D is ambiguous. This CDR3 region has 12 residues. Germline CDR1 reads DFQATT; CDR2 reads SNEGSKA (reference sequence). With 0 bases removed from V and 2 bases from J, the gap between germline ends came to 5 bases. CDR3 residues: CSARDPPYEQYF. The CDR3 region has the DNA TGCAGTGCTAGAGATCCCCCCTACGAGCAGTACTTC.

Of note for this clonotype: Possible read error: a much larger clone is one base away. The chain links TRBV29-1 to TRBJ2-1; D unresolved. CDR3 length equals 14 residues. Germline CDR1 SQVTM, CDR2 ANQGSEA. The CDR3 DNA follows: TGCAGCGTCCGGGCCCGGCTCTCCTACACTGAGCAGTTCTTC. Translation gives CSVRARLSYTEQFF.

The chain combines TRBV7-8 with TRBJ1-1; a possible D gene is TRBD1 (5 bases). V was clipped by 5 bases and J by 1 base, with 14 bases between them. CDR1 is SGHVS and CDR2 is FQNEAQ in the germline V gene. This CDR3 comprises 15 residues. The CDR3 nucleotides are TGTGCCAGCAGCCCGGGGGACTTTAGGAACACTGAAGCTTTCTTT. Its translation: CASSPGDFRNTEAFF.

The V gene is TRBV12-3 or TRBV12-4, the J gene TRBJ1-5; a weak D match, TRBD1 (5 bases). V was clipped by 7 bases and J by 2 bases, with 18 bases between them. This CDR3 contains 16 residues. CDR3 in amino acids: CASNPRGGAGNQPQHF. As DNA, the CDR3 is TGTGCCAGCAACCCCCGGGGAGGGGCGGGCAATCAGCCCCAGCATTTT.

This clonotype was observed many times. The CDR3 sequence is CATSPFNGTSGLLAKNIQYF. In DNA, the CDR3 is TGTGCCACCAGCCCCTTCAATGGGACTAGCGGCTTACTAGCCAAAAACATTCAGTACTTC. V gene TRBV15 combines with J gene TRBJ2-4; 11 nucleotides align to TRBD2. The germline V gene has CDR1 LNHNV and CDR2 YYDKDF (reference sequence). The CDR3 sequence is 20 residues long. J was trimmed by 0 bases and V by 5 bases; bases with no gene match: 15.

This clonotype was found a few times. The V and J genes are TRBV9 and TRBJ1-2, with 12 bases lining up with TRBD1. Unmatched junction bases numbered 5, after V lost 1 base and J lost 4 bases. CDR3 length equals 16 residues. Germline CDR1 reads SGDLS; CDR2 reads YYNGEE. The DNA of the CDR3 is TGTGCCAGCAGCGTAAGGGGACAGGGGGCAGTCTATGGCTACACCTTC. Translation: CASSVRGQGAVYGYTF.

The chain joins TRBV10-3 to TRBJ2-4, with D possibly being TRBD1 or TRBD2 (5 bases each). V dropped 0 bases and J dropped 7 bases, with 16 bases sitting between them. The CDR3 length is 16 residues. Per the germline V gene, CDR1 is ENHRY and CDR2 is SYGVKD. The CDR3 protein is CAISESVGTMGNIQYF. The CDR3 DNA is TGTGCCATCAGTGAGTCGGTGGGGACGATGGGGAACATTCAGTACTTC.

V usage is TRBV20-1 and J usage is TRBJ1-1; D is uncertain. Trimming removed 4 bases at V and 8 bases at J, with 5 bases between. CDR3 size: 9 residues. The germline gives CDR1 DFQATT, CDR2 SNEGSKA (reference sequence). CDR3 residues: CSAKTEAFF. The CDR3 coding sequence is TGCAGTGCTAAGACAGAAGCTTTCTTT.

This clonotype was found a few times. The V and J genes are TRBV7-9 and TRBJ1-5; maybe TRBD1 (5 bases). From germline, CDR1 is SEHNR and CDR2 FQNEAQ (reference sequence). There are 15 residues in the CDR3. V lost 5 bases and J lost 5, with 16 bases in between. The CDR3: CASSEVGPGHQPQHF. The CDR3 coding sequence is TGTGCCAGCAGCGAGGTGGGCCCAGGGCATCAGCCCCAGCATTTT. The full variable domain, with the rest looked up from reference TRBV7-9 and TRBJ1-5, is DTGVSQNPRHKITKRGQNVTFRCDPISEHNRLYWYRQTLGQGPEFLTYFQNEAQLEKSRLLSDRFSAERPKGSFSTLEIQRTEQGDSAMYLCASSEVGPGHQPQHFGDGTRLSIL.

The gene calls are TRBV10-3 and TRBJ1-1; 8 nucleotides line up with TRBD1. V lost 9 bases and J lost 3; bases outside the gene matches: 3. This CDR3 is 12 amino acids long. Germline lookup yields CDR1 ENHRY and CDR2 SYGVKD. For the CDR3, the DNA is TGTGCCATGGGACAGGTTGACACTGAAGCTTTCTTT. Protein sequence: CAMGQVDTEAFF.